The T cell receptor beta chain described here comes from a study of blood T cell repertoires in COVID-19. The CDR3 consists of 13 residues. The germline V and J ends were trimmed by 4 bases and 2 bases, with 8 bases remaining between them. CDR1 MNHEY and CDR2 SVGEGT come from the germline V gene. Sequencing was performed with immunoSEQ multiplex PCR; in TCRdb, only in-frame clones are kept and a portion is missing. Here the sample spans some 300,000 clones, roughly 90% being singletons. Material: peripheral blood. The gene calls are TRBV6-2 or TRBV6-3 and TRBJ1-1, with D perhaps matching TRBD1 (5 bases). This TCR came from a woman aged 65 to 85 with COVID-19, enrolled during active disease. The CDR3 region has the DNA TGTGCCAGCAGTTGGGGCCCTAACACTGAAGCTTTCTTT. Encoded protein: CASSWGPNTEAFF.